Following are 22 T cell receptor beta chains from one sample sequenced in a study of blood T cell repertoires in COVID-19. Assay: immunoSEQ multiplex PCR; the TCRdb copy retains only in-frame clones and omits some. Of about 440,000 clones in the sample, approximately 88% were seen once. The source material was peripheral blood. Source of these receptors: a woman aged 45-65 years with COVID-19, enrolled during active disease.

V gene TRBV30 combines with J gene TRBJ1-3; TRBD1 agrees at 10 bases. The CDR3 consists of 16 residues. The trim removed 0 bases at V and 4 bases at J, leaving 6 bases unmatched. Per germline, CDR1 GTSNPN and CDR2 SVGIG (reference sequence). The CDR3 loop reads CAWSVRDRGPGNTIYF. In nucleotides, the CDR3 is TGTGCCTGGAGTGTAAGGGACAGGGGTCCAGGAAACACCATATATTTT.

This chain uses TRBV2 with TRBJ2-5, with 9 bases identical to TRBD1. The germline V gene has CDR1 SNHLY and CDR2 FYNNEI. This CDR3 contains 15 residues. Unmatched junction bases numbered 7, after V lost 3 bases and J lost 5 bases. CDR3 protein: CASSDKGTGLETQYF. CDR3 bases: TGTGCCAGCAGTGATAAGGGGACAGGGCTGGAGACCCAGTACTTC.

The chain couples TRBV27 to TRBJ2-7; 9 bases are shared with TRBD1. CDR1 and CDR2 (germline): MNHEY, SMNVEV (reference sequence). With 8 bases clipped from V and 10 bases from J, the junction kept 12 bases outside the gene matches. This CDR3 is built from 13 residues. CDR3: CASSPGQGGRQYF. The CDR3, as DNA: TGTGCCAGCTCACCGGGACAGGGTGGGCGTCAGTACTTC.

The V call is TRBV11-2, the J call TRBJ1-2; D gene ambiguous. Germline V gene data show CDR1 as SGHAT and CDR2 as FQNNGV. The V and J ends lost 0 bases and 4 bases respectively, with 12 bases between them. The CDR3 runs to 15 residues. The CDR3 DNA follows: TGTGCCAGCAGCTTAGAAGGAGGGTTGAGCTATGGCTACACCTTC. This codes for CASSLEGGLSYGYTF. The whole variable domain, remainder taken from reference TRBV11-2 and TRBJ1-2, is EAGVAQSPRYKIIEKRQSVAFWCNPISGHATLYWYQQILGQGPKLLIQFQNNGVVDDSQLPKDRFSAERLKGVDSTLKIQPAKLEDSAVYLCASSLEGGLSYGYTFGSGTRLTVV.

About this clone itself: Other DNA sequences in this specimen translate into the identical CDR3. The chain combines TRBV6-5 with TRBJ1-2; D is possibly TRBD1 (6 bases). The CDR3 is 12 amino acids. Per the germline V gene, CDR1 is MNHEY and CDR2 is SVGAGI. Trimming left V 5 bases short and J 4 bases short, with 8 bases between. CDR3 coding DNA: TGTGCCAGCAGTCTGGACAGCTATGGCTACACCTTC. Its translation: CASSLDSYGYTF.

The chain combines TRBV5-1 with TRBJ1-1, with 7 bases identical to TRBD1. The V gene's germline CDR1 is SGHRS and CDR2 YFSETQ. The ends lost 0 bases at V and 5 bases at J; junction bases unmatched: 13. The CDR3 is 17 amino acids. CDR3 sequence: CASSLAGDRVKGTEAFF. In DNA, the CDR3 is TGCGCCAGCAGCTTGGCCGGGGACAGAGTCAAGGGGACTGAAGCTTTCTTT.

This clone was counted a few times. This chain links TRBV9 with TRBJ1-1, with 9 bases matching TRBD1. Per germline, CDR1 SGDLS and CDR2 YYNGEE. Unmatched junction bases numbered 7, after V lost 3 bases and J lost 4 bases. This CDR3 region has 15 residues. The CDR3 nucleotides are TGTGCCAGCAGCGCTGGGACAGGGTCGGGCACTGAAGCTTTCTTT. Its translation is CASSAGTGSGTEAFF. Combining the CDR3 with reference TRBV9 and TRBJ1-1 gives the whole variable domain DSGVTQTPKHLITATGQRVTLRCSPRSGDLSVYWYQQSLDQGLQFLIQYYNGEERAKGNILERFSAQQFPDLHSELNLSSLELGDSALYFCASSAGTGSGTEAFFGQGTRLTVV.

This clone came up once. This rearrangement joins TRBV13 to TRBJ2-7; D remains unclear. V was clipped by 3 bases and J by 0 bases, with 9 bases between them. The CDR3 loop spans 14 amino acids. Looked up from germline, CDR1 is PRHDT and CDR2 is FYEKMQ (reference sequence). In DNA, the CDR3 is TGTGCCAGCAGCTTGGCCGTCAGCTCCTACGAGCAGTACTTC. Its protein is CASSLAVSSYEQYF.

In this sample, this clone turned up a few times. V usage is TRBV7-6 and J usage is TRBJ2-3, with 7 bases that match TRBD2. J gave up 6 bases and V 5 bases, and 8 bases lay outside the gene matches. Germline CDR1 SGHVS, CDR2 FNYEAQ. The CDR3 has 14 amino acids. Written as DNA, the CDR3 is TGTGCCAGCAGCCTGGCTAGCGGAGGCGATACGCAGTATTTT. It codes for CASSLASGGDTQYF.

Written as DNA, the CDR3 is TGTGCCAGCAGCGCCTTGAGGAGCGCGACTGAAGCTTTCTTT. Protein product: CASSALRSATEAFF. This chain joins TRBV9 and TRBJ1-1; D is unresolved. V was cut by 3 bases and J by 5 bases, with 14 bases left in between. CDR3 length: 14 amino acids. The germline V gene encodes CDR1 SGDLS and CDR2 YYNGEE.

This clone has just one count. The CDR3 protein is CAWSVTMGTEAFF. The CDR3 nucleotides are TGTGCCTGGAGTGTGACAATGGGCACTGAAGCTTTCTTT. The V and J genes are TRBV30 and TRBJ1-1, with no clear D. This CDR3 is built from 13 residues. Germline-derived CDR1 and CDR2 are GTSNPN and SVGIG (reference sequence). With 0 bases removed from V and 4 bases from J, the gap between germline ends came to 9 bases.

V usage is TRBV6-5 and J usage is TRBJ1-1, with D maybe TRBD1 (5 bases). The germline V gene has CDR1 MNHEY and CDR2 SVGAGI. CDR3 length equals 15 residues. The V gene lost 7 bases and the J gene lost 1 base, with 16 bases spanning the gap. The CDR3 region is CASIPWGGSNTEAFF. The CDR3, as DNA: TGTGCCAGCATTCCGTGGGGGGGGTCGAACACTGAAGCTTTCTTT.

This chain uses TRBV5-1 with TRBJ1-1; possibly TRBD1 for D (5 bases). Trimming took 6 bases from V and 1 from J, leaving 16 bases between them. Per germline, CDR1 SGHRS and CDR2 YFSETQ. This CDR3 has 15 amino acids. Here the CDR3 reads CASTPDTLSNTEAFF. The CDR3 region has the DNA TGCGCCAGCACCCCGGACACCTTGTCGAACACTGAAGCTTTCTTT.

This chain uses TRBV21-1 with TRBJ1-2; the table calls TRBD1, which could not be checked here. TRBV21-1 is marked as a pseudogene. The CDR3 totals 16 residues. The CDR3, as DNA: TGTGCCAGCAGCAAAGTACAGGACAGGGAGGGCTATGGCTACACCTTC. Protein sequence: CASSKVQDREGYGYTF.

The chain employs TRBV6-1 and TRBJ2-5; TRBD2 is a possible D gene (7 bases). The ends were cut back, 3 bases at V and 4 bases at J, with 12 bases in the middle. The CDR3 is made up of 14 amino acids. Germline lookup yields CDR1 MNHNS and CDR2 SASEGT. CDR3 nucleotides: TGTGCCAGCAGTGAGGGGAGGGGGAGAGAGACCCAGTACTTC. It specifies CASSEGRGRETQYF.

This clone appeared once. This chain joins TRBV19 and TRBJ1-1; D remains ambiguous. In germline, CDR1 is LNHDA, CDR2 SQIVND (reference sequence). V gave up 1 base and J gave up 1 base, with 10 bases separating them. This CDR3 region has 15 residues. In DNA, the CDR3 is TGTGCCAGTAGTATAGGACGGGGATCGAACACTGAAGCTTTCTTT. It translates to CASSIGRGSNTEAFF. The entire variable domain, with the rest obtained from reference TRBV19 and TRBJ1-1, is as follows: DGGITQSPKYLFRKEGQNVTLSCEQNLNHDAMYWYRQDPGQGLRLIYYSQIVNDFQKGDIAEGYSVSREKKESFPLTVTSAQKNPTAFYLCASSIGRGSNTEAFFGQGTRLTVV.

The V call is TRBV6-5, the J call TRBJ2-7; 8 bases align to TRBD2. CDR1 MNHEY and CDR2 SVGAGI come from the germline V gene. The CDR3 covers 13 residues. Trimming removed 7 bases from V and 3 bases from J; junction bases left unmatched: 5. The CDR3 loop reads CASKRGTFYEQYF. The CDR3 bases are TGTGCCAGCAAGCGGGGGACCTTCTACGAGCAGTACTTC.

Written as DNA, the CDR3 is TGTGCCAGCGGGGGCCCTGGGGATACGCAGTATTTT. Translated, it gives CASGGPGDTQYF. V gene TRBV7-2 combines with J gene TRBJ2-3; TRBD1 is a possible D gene (6 bases). Germline values: CDR1 SGHTA, CDR2 FQGNSA. The CDR3 is made up of 12 amino acids. V lost 8 bases and J lost 6, with 12 bases in between.

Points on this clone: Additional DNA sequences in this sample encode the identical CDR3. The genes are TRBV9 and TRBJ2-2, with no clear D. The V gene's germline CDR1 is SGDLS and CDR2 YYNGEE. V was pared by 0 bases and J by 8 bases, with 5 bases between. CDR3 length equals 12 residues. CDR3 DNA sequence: TGTGCCAGCAGCGTAGCGGGTGGGGAGCTGTTTTTT. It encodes CASSVAGGELFF. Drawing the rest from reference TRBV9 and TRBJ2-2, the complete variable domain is DSGVTQTPKHLITATGQRVTLRCSPRSGDLSVYWYQQSLDQGLQFLIQYYNGEERAKGNILERFSAQQFPDLHSELNLSSLELGDSALYFCASSVAGGELFFGEGSRLTVL.

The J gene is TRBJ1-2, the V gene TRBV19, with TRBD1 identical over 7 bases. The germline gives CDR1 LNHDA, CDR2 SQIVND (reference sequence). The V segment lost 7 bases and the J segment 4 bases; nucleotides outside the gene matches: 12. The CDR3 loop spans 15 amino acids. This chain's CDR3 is CASTPTPTGSYGYTF. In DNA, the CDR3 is TGTGCCAGTACCCCCACACCGACAGGGTCCTATGGCTACACCTTC. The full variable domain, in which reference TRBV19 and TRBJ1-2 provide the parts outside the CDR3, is DGGITQSPKYLFRKEGQNVTLSCEQNLNHDAMYWYRQDPGQGLRLIYYSQIVNDFQKGDIAEGYSVSREKKESFPLTVTSAQKNPTAFYLCASTPTPTGSYGYTFGSGTRLTVV.

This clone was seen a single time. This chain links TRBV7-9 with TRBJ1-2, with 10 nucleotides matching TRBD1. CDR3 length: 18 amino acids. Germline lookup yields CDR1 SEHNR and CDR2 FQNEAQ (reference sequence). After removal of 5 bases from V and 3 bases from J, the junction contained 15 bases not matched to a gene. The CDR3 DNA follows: TGTGCCAGCAGCCCATTCCGGGACAGGGGACGGTCGGACTATGGCTACACCTTC. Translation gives CASSPFRDRGRSDYGYTF.

CDR3 in amino acids: CASTNGGDGNQPQHF. In DNA form, the CDR3 reads TGTGCCAGTACCAATGGAGGGGATGGCAATCAGCCCCAGCATTTT. This chain connects TRBV19 to TRBJ1-5; tentative D call: TRBD1 (5 bases). This CDR3 is 15 amino acids long. Looked up from germline, CDR1 is LNHDA and CDR2 is SQIVND (reference sequence). The V and J ends lost 7 bases and 2 bases respectively, with 15 bases between them.